This passage covers 25 T cell receptor beta chains from one sample sequenced in a study of blood T cells in healthy people across ages. The authors ran a second PCR of about 6 to 11 cycles using a sample-barcoded 5' primer and a J-beta primer mix. TCRdb itself ran the 5' RACE reads through MiXCR, one entry per CDR3 protein. The table shows 1.5 million to 2 million distinct CDR3 sequences, with about 50% occurring only once. Sequenced: blood. The origin of the receptors is a woman between 40 and 50 years old in good health.

The chain joins TRBV12-3 or TRBV12-4 to TRBJ2-6; D is tentatively TRBD1 or TRBD2 (5 bases each). The V and J ends lost 5 bases and 2 bases respectively, with 13 bases between them. The CDR3 covers 16 residues. Here the CDR3 DNA reads TGTGCCAGCAGTCCTAAATGGGGGACTGGGGCCAACGTCCTGACTTTC. Translation: CASSPKWGTGANVLTF.

This clonotype was observed once. V and J are TRBV13 and TRBJ2-5, with D maybe TRBD1 (5 bases). The CDR3 runs to 15 residues. V shed 2 bases and J shed 5 bases, with 15 bases lying between them. Germline values: CDR1 PRHDT, CDR2 FYEKMQ (reference sequence). In DNA form, the CDR3 reads TGTGCCAGCAGCTTAATCTCAGGGTCGCGCGAGACCCAGTACTTC. This sequence encodes CASSLISGSRETQYF. Drawing the rest from reference TRBV13 and TRBJ2-5, the complete variable domain is AAGVIQSPRHLIKEKRETATLKCYPIPRHDTVYWYQQGPGQDPQFLISFYEKMQSDKGSIPDRFSAQQFSDYHSELNMSSLELGDSALYFCASSLISGSRETQYFGPGTRLLVL.

This clonotype came up a few times. Mismatch with germline at one junction end may stem from a read error. The gene calls are TRBV19 and TRBJ1-4; tentatively, D is TRBD1 (5 bases). Germline loops: CDR1 LNHDA, CDR2 SQIVND (reference sequence). CDR3 length: 15 residues. The CDR3 protein is CASSRQSATNEKLFF. The CDR3 DNA sequence: TGTGCCAGTAGTCGACAGAGTGCAACTAATGAGAAACTGTTTTTT.

This rearrangement joins TRBV2 to TRBJ1-4; D is perhaps TRBD1 (5 bases). This CDR3 contains 16 residues. The germline V and J ends were trimmed by 6 bases and 7 bases, with 21 bases remaining between them. The germline gives CDR1 SNHLY, CDR2 FYNNEI. CDR3 bases: TGTGCCAGCAGCCTTGGTACAGGAAAACCCGCTGAAAAACTGTTTTTT. It specifies CASSLGTGKPAEKLFF. Full variable domain (rest looked up from reference TRBV2 and TRBJ1-4): EPEVTQTPSHQVTQMGQEVILRCVPISNHLYFYWYRQILGQKVEFLVSFYNNEISEKSEIFDDQFSVERPDGSNFTLKIRSTKLEDSAMYFCASSLGTGKPAEKLFFGSGTQLSVL.

The V and J genes are TRBV29-1 and TRBJ2-1, with D perhaps TRBD2 (6 bases). The CDR3 contains 13 residues. In germline, CDR1 is SQVTM, CDR2 ANQGSEA. The V gene lost 3 bases and the J gene lost 3 bases, with 9 bases spanning the gap. The CDR3 sequence is CSVDTGDYNEQFF. The CDR3 DNA sequence: TGCAGCGTTGACACGGGGGACTACAATGAGCAGTTCTTC.

The chain combines TRBV9 with TRBJ2-1, with TRBD2 identical over 12 bases. The J call is uncertain, as TRBJ2-7 better fits the DNA end. CDR3 length: 18 residues. The germline V gene has CDR1 SGDLS and CDR2 YYNGEE. For the CDR3, the DNA is TGTGCCAGCAGCGTTCCTAGCGGGGGGGCCGGCTCCTACAATGAGCAGTACTTC. Protein sequence: CASSVPSGGAGSYNEQYF.

The chain uses TRBV4-2 and TRBJ2-3, with no clear D. Deletions cut 2 bases from V and 4 bases from J, with 13 bases between. From germline, CDR1 is LGHNA and CDR2 YNFKEQ. The CDR3 loop spans 15 amino acids. The CDR3 sequence: CASSQRTATADTQYF. DNA of the CDR3: TGTGCCAGCAGCCAAAGGACCGCCACGGCAGATACGCAGTATTTT.

This clonotype was counted a few times. The chain uses TRBV11-2 and TRBJ2-5, with D maybe TRBD2 (6 bases). This CDR3 contains 11 residues. V lost 1 base to trimming and J lost 13 bases, with 10 bases between them. Germline V gives CDR1 SGHAT, CDR2 FQNNGV. The CDR3 region has the DNA TGTGCCAGCAGCTTAGGGGGAGGAGGGTACTTC. It encodes CASSLGGGGYF.

The V and J genes are TRBV6-1 and TRBJ2-7, with unresolved D. From germline, CDR1 is MNHNS and CDR2 SASEGT. The CDR3 is made up of 12 amino acids. Trimming left V 8 bases short and J 3 bases short, with 11 bases between. DNA of the CDR3: TGTGCCAGCGGGCCAAACAGCTACGAGCAGTACTTC. This sequence encodes CASGPNSYEQYF.

This clonotype was detected only a few times. The chain links TRBV28 to TRBJ2-7; 11 nucleotides align to TRBD1. The CDR3 consists of 17 residues. CDR1 is MDHEN, CDR2 SYDVKM, per germline. V was clipped by 4 bases and J by 2 bases; unmatched bases: 10. The DNA of the CDR3 is TGTGCCAGCAGTTCGGGAAGGACAGGGGGCACCCCCTACGAGCAGTACTTC. Amino acids: CASSSGRTGGTPYEQYF.

V gene TRBV27 combines with J gene TRBJ2-1; D is perhaps TRBD1 (6 bases). V lost 5 bases and J 3 bases, leaving 14 bases between the germline ends. The CDR3 spans 15 residues. Germline V gives CDR1 MNHEY, CDR2 SMNVEV (reference sequence). CDR3 sequence (DNA): TGTGCCAGCAGTATTAACAGGGATTACTACAATGAGCAGTTCTTC. This sequence encodes CASSINRDYYNEQFF.

The V call is TRBV6-5, the J call TRBJ2-7; TRBD1 matches at 7 bases. Germline CDR1 and CDR2: MNHEY and SVGAGI. The CDR3 is 15 residues long. The J segment lost 2 bases and the V segment lost 9 bases, leaving 13 bases of the junction unmatched. The chain's CDR3 is CASQSHRGNTYEQYF. In DNA form, the CDR3 reads TGTGCCAGTCAGTCCCACAGGGGTAATACCTACGAGCAGTACTTC.

The CDR3 here is CASSFRRKSETQYF. For the CDR3, the DNA is TGTGCCAGCAGTTTCAGACGGAAGTCAGAGACCCAGTACTTC. The chain has TRBV27 and TRBJ2-5; D is uncertain. Trimming left V 3 bases short and J 4 bases short, with 12 bases between. Per germline, CDR1 MNHEY and CDR2 SMNVEV (reference sequence). The CDR3 covers 14 residues.

The chain links TRBV4-1 to TRBJ1-2, with unresolved D. The CDR3 has 15 amino acids. V lost 0 bases and J lost 6, with 14 bases in between. Germline V gives CDR1 MGHRA, CDR2 YSYEKL. The CDR3, as DNA: TGCGCCAGCAGCCAAGATGAAGGCGGTTATAATGGCTACACCTTC. This translates into CASSQDEGGYNGYTF.

V gene TRBV2 combines with J gene TRBJ2-7, with D unresolved. V shed 6 bases and J shed 4 bases, with 13 bases lying between them. The germline V gene has CDR1 SNHLY and CDR2 FYNNEI. The CDR3 has 13 residues. The CDR3 DNA reads as TGTGCCAGCAGCTCTCCCTTAACATACGAGCAGTACTTC. Its translation is CASSSPLTYEQYF.

Regarding this clonotype: The junction departs from germline at one end; a sequencing error may be responsible. The chain couples TRBV4-2 to TRBJ2-5, with TRBD2 identical over 9 bases. Germline values: CDR1 LGHNA, CDR2 YNFKEQ. The CDR3 is 16 amino acids. The CDR3 spells CASSQEMLAGREAQYF. In nucleotides, the CDR3 is TGTGCCAGCAGCCAAGAAATGCTAGCGGGGCGAGAGGCCCAGTACTTC.

The genes are TRBV6-5 and TRBJ2-1; TRBD2 is a possible D gene (5 bases). CDR1 is MNHEY, CDR2 SVGAGI, per germline. Trimming cost V 6 bases and J 3 bases, with 18 bases left between them. This CDR3 spans 16 amino acids. CDR3 nucleotides: TGTGCCAGCAGCAGAATGAGGGCCGCGATCTACAATGAGCAGTTCTTC. It codes for CASSRMRAAIYNEQFF.

The CDR3 DNA reads TGTGCCAGCAGCCCACCGACAGTTCGGAATACGGAGCAGTACTTC. Translated, it gives CASSPPTVRNTEQYF. The chain combines TRBV12-3 or TRBV12-4 with TRBJ2-4, with D possibly TRBD1 on 5 matching bases. This CDR3 is 15 amino acids long. Trimming took off 6 bases at V and 13 bases at J, with 25 bases between the two ends.

To note about this clonotype: The junction shows a germline mismatch at one end, possibly a read error. The genes are TRBV5-1 and TRBJ2-4; 11 nucleotides agree with TRBD2. The J call is uncertain, as TRBJ2-7 better fits the DNA end. The germline V gene has CDR1 SGHRS and CDR2 YFSETQ. This CDR3 contains 17 residues. The CDR3 protein is CASSPIGLAGASCEQYF. As DNA, the CDR3 is TGCGCCAGCAGCCCCATCGGACTAGCGGGTGCCTCCTGCGAGCAGTACTTC.

This sequence joins TRBV4-3 and TRBJ2-3; the D is unclear. Germline V lookup: CDR1 LGHNA, CDR2 YSLEER. CDR3 size: 14 residues. Trimming left V 0 bases short and J 3 bases short, with 7 bases between. CDR3 sequence (DNA): TGCGCCAGCAGCCAAGACAGACTTACAGATACGCAGTATTTT. Translating it yields CASSQDRLTDTQYF.

This chain links TRBV6-5 with TRBJ2-7; D gene unclear. Between the trimmed V and J ends, which lost 0 bases and 0 bases, there was a span of 12 bases. The CDR3 covers 16 residues. Germline V gene lookup returns CDR1 MNHEY and CDR2 SVGAGI. The CDR3 loop reads CASSYSWNPNSYEQYF. For the CDR3, the DNA is TGTGCCAGCAGTTACTCCTGGAACCCGAACTCCTACGAGCAGTACTTC.

The chain couples TRBV24-1 to TRBJ1-5; D gene ambiguous. The CDR3 has 13 residues. The V end was cut by 0 bases, the J end by 6 bases, with 5 bases between. The germline V gene encodes CDR1 KGHDR and CDR2 SFDVKD. The CDR3 DNA is TGTGCCACCAGTGATTTGAGCGGTCAGCCCCAGCATTTT. Its protein product is CATSDLSGQPQHF.

V is TRBV4-3 and J is TRBJ2-3; D is ambiguous. CDR1 is LGHNA, CDR2 YSLEER, per germline. Trimming removed 0 bases at V and 0 bases at J, with 10 bases between. The CDR3 spans 16 residues. The CDR3 region is CASSQDRGVSTDTQYF. Written as DNA, the CDR3 is TGCGCCAGCAGCCAAGATCGTGGGGTTAGCACAGATACGCAGTATTTT.

The chain recombines TRBV15 with TRBJ1-5, with D possibly being TRBD1 (6 bases). Germline V lookup: CDR1 LNHNV, CDR2 YYDKDF (reference sequence). Trimming shortened V by 0 bases and J by 8 bases, and 11 bases separated the two germline ends. The CDR3 is 14 residues long. CDR3 nucleotides: TGTGCCACCAGCAGAGACAGGGGTAGCAAGCCCCAGCATTTT. Protein sequence: CATSRDRGSKPQHF.

The rearrangement uses TRBV6-5 and TRBJ2-3; unclear D gene. The CDR3 has 16 amino acids. V gave up 0 bases and J gave up 5 bases, with 15 bases separating them. CDR1 is MNHEY, CDR2 SVGAGI, per germline. CDR3 DNA sequence: TGTGCCAGCAGTTACTCTCGCGGCCTTGAGAGAGATACGCAGTATTTT. It is translated as CASSYSRGLERDTQYF.